One and the same sample provided the 15 T cell receptor beta chains below, sequenced in a study of PD-1 blockade in classical Hodgkin lymphoma. Patients all relapsed after autologous stem cell transplantation, and there was variation in brentuximab vedotin exposure. Thawed PBMCs were the source of CD8+ T cells, obtained through magnetic negative selection. Here immunoSEQ multiplex PCR was the method, and the copy in TCRdb shows in-frame clones only, minus some. The sample lists 8,000 to 8,500 clones, around 84% occurring once. The sample was CD8+ T cells from blood, taken at baseline. These receptors all stem from a human donor with classical Hodgkin lymphoma.

The rearrangement uses TRBV6-1 and TRBJ2-7; D not resolved. The germline V gene has CDR1 MNHNS and CDR2 SASEGT. V was pared by 3 bases and J by 9 bases, with 9 bases between. The CDR3 is 11 amino acids. The CDR3 here is CASSDTRGQYF. The CDR3 coding sequence is TGTGCCAGCAGTGATACCCGTGGGCAGTACTTC.

Only a few counts were recorded for this clone. The chain's CDR3 is CASSYEAEGDEQYF. The CDR3 region has the DNA TGTGCCAGCAGTTACGAGGCAGAGGGGGACGAGCAGTACTTC. The rearrangement uses TRBV6-6 and TRBJ2-7; tentative D call: TRBD1 (6 bases). Per germline, CDR1 MNHNY and CDR2 SVGAGI (reference sequence). Trimming took 2 bases from V and 5 from J, leaving 13 bases between them. The length of the CDR3 is 14 residues.

The chain couples TRBV7-9 to TRBJ1-2; D gene unclear. CDR3 size: 12 residues. Trimming shortened V by 5 bases and J by 4 bases, and 8 bases separated the two germline ends. The germline gives CDR1 SEHNR, CDR2 FQNEAQ (reference sequence). The CDR3 sequence is CASSDDGYGYTF. In DNA, the CDR3 is TGTGCCAGCAGCGACGACGGCTATGGCTACACCTTC.

The rearrangement links TRBV10-3 to TRBJ2-2, with 7 positions matching TRBD1. Germline loops: CDR1 ENHRY, CDR2 SYGVKD. The trim removed 10 bases at V and 1 base at J, leaving 6 bases unmatched. CDR3 length equals 14 residues. The CDR3 here is CATTGTENTGELFF. Here the CDR3 DNA reads TGTGCCACCACCGGGACAGAGAACACCGGGGAGCTGTTTTTT.

The chain carries TRBV18 and TRBJ2-7, with 10 nucleotides matching TRBD2. Germline V gene data show CDR1 as KGHSH and CDR2 as LQKENI. V lost 5 bases to trimming and J lost 5 bases; unmatched junction nucleotides: 6. The length of the CDR3 is 14 residues. CDR3 bases: TGTGCCAGCTCATCTCTAGCGGGAGCCGACGAGCAGTACTTC. As protein: CASSSLAGADEQYF. Supplemented by reference TRBV18 and TRBJ2-7, the full variable domain reads NAGVMQNPRHLVRRRGQEARLRCSPMKGHSHVYWYRQLPEEGLKFMVYLQKENIIDESGMPKERFSAEFPKEGPSILRIQQVVRGDSAAYFCASSSLAGADEQYFGPGTRLTVT.

This rearrangement joins TRBV29-1 to TRBJ2-1, with a tentative D call TRBD1 (5 bases). The CDR3 consists of 12 residues. Germline CDR1 is SQVTM and CDR2 is ANQGSEA. V lost 0 bases and J 9 bases, leaving 9 bases between the germline ends. CDR3 bases: TGCAGCGTTGAAGATCAAGGGGTTGAGCAGTTCTTC. Translating it yields CSVEDQGVEQFF.

The rearrangement links TRBV5-4 to TRBJ2-7, with 9 bases aligning to TRBD1. The J segment lost 3 bases and the V segment lost 7 bases, leaving 5 bases of the junction unmatched. CDR3 size: 13 residues. Germline V CDR1 and CDR2: SGHNT, YYREEE (reference sequence). The CDR3 here is CASGGQGNYEQYF. The CDR3 nucleotides read TGTGCCAGCGGGGGACAGGGAAACTACGAGCAGTACTTC.

The J gene is TRBJ2-1, the V gene TRBV5-1; D remains ambiguous. Germline V lookup: CDR1 SGHRS, CDR2 YFSETQ. V was clipped by 2 bases and J by 4 bases, with 1 base between them. There are 11 residues in the CDR3. CDR3 sequence: CASSLYNEQFF. The CDR3 bases are TGCGCCAGCAGCTTATACAATGAGCAGTTCTTC.

This clone was found once. In DNA form, the CDR3 reads TGTGCCAGCTCACTGGGAGGGGGAAAGTACGAGCAGTACTTC. As protein: CASSLGGGKYEQYF. The gene calls are TRBV18 and TRBJ2-7, with D possibly matching TRBD2 (7 bases). Trimming removed 4 bases from V and 4 bases from J, with 14 bases in between. The CDR3 contains 14 residues. Germline V CDR1 and CDR2: KGHSH, LQKENI.

The chain carries TRBV21-1 and TRBJ2-7; the D call in the table, TRBD1, was not verified against the DNA. TRBV21-1 is described as a pseudogene. This CDR3 region has 15 residues. The CDR3 nucleotides are TGTGCCAGCAGCAGTACAGGGGGCACCACCTACGAGCAGTACTTC. It codes for CASSSTGGTTYEQYF.

V is TRBV7-3 and J is TRBJ2-7; no clear D. V was pared by 2 bases and J by 6 bases, with 14 bases between. The length of the CDR3 is 14 residues. In germline, CDR1 is SGHTA, CDR2 FQGTGA. Written as DNA, the CDR3 is TGTGCCAGCAGCTTAGACCGATACCTGATCGAGCAGTACTTC. This codes for CASSLDRYLIEQYF.

This clone is a singleton in its sample. J is TRBJ2-3 and V is TRBV28; 13 nucleotides line up with TRBD2. The germline CDR1 and CDR2 sequences are MDHEN and SYDVKM. V trimming: 5 bases; J trimming: 8 bases; junction bases outside the gene matches: 7. This CDR3 spans 15 amino acids. For the CDR3, the DNA is TGTGCCAGCAGTCCGGGACTAGCGGGAATCGCTACGCAGTATTTT. Amino acids: CASSPGLAGIATQYF.

This clone has only one observation. The chain couples TRBV27 to TRBJ2-7; the D is unclear. This CDR3 is built from 14 residues. Germline V CDR1 and CDR2: MNHEY, SMNVEV (reference sequence). V was cut by 4 bases and J by 0 bases, with 10 bases left in between. Written as DNA, the CDR3 is TGTGCCAGCAGTTCGGTGTTGGGCTCCTACGAGCAGTACTTC. Residues: CASSSVLGSYEQYF.

The J gene is TRBJ2-3, the V gene TRBV4-2; D gene uncertain. Looked up from germline, CDR1 is LGHNA and CDR2 is YNFKEQ. The V end lost 0 bases, the J end lost 6 bases, and 10 bases lay between the germline ends. The length of the CDR3 is 14 residues. CDR3: CASSQDPNWDTQYF. The DNA of the CDR3 is TGTGCCAGCAGCCAAGACCCAAACTGGGATACGCAGTATTTT.

This clone was picked up a small number of times. The chain couples TRBV2 to TRBJ1-2; the match to TRBD1 covers 7 bases. Germline CDR1 is SNHLY and CDR2 is FYNNEI. The J segment lost 4 bases and the V segment lost 7 bases, leaving 3 bases of the junction unmatched. CDR3 size: 12 residues. CDR3 nucleotides: TGTGCCAGCAAACGGGACAGCTATGGCTACACCTTC. It is translated as CASKRDSYGYTF.